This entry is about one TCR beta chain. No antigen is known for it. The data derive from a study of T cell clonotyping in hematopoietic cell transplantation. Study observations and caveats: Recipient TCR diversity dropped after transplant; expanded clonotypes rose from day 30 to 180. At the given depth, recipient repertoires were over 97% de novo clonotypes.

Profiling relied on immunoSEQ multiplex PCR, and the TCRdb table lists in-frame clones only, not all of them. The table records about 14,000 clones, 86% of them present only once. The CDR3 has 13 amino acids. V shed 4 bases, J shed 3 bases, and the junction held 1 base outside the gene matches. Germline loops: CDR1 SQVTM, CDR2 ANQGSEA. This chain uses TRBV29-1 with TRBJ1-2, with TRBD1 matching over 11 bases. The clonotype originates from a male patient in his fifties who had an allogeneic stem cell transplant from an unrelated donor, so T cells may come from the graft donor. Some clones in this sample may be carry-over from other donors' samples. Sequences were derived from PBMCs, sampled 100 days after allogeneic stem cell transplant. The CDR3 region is CSVGTGGDYGYTF. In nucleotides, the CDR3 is TGCAGCGTTGGGACAGGGGGCGACTATGGCTACACCTTC.